The 27 T cell receptor beta chains below all came from one sample that was sequenced in a study of cytomegalovirus exposure and HLA in healthy donors (dated by TCRdb to about 2017). Libraries were made using the immunoSEQ multiplex PCR assay. A mixture of 60 forward primers for TCR Vbeta segments and 13 reverse primers for TCR Jbeta segments was used in the multiplex PCR. TCRdb's version of the immuneACCESS table is confined to in-frame rearrangements and falls short of the full clone set. An unresolved V gene accounts for under half of the shortfall where checked; the remainder is of unknown origin. Within this sample are 150,000 to 200,000 clones, with about 77% of them counted one time only. The ten largest make up 9% to 10% of the sample. The sample was PBMCs. Receptors were obtained from a man aged 18-30 years in good health and CMV-seropositive.

CDR3 nucleotides: TGTGCCAGCAGCGAGGGGGTTCCGCGCTACAATGAGCAGTTCTTC. Its protein product is CASSEGVPRYNEQFF. The chain uses TRBV9 and TRBJ2-1; D might be TRBD1 (6 bases). CDR1 and CDR2 (germline): SGDLS, YYNGEE. This CDR3 region has 15 residues. V shed 3 bases and J shed 3 bases, with 13 bases lying between them.

The chain couples TRBV4-1 to TRBJ2-7, with D maybe TRBD1 (6 bases). V gave up 2 bases and J gave up 2 bases, with 13 bases separating them. Looked up from germline, CDR1 is MGHRA and CDR2 is YSYEKL. The CDR3 loop spans 15 amino acids. CDR3 in DNA: TGCGCCAGCAGCCAACCGACAGGTTCCACCTACGAGCAGTACTTC. It yields the protein CASSQPTGSTYEQYF.

The chain recombines TRBV6-1 with TRBJ1-1; 7 nucleotides agree with TRBD1. This CDR3 comprises 15 residues. Trimming removed 4 bases from V and 4 bases from J; junction bases left unmatched: 9. Looked up from germline, CDR1 is MNHNS and CDR2 is SASEGT. CDR3 loop: CASSGYRGFATEAFF. The CDR3 DNA is TGTGCCAGCAGTGGATACAGGGGCTTCGCCACTGAAGCTTTCTTT.

The rearrangement links TRBV6-5 to TRBJ1-2, with 10 bases identical to TRBD1. CDR3 size: 14 residues. J gave up 4 bases and V 6 bases, and 5 bases lay outside the gene matches. Germline loops: CDR1 MNHEY, CDR2 SVGAGI. CDR3 nucleotides: TGTGCCAGCAGGACAGGGGGCAGAAGCTATGGCTACACCTTC. Protein sequence: CASRTGGRSYGYTF.

Of note for this clone: Other nucleotide sequences in the sample specify the same CDR3. This sequence joins TRBV18 and TRBJ2-7; no definite D call. The V end was cut by 3 bases, the J end by 6 bases, with 9 bases between. CDR1 and CDR2 from the germline V gene are KGHSH and LQKENI. The CDR3 contains 12 residues. CDR3 sequence: CASSPSSGEQYF. The CDR3 bases are TGTGCCAGCTCACCCTCTTCAGGCGAGCAGTACTTC.

The chain has TRBV5-1 and TRBJ1-2, with D possibly TRBD1 on 6 matching bases. The CDR3 runs 17 residues. The germline CDR1 and CDR2 sequences are SGHRS and YFSETQ. The ends were cut back, 4 bases at V and 6 bases at J, with 25 bases in the middle. The CDR3 nucleotides are TGCGCCAGCAGCGGGCGCACCGGGGCGGGGGCTTTCGATGGCTACACCTTC. It yields the protein CASSGRTGAGAFDGYTF.

CDR3 region: CASSPQGATEAFF. DNA for the CDR3: TGTGCCAGCTCACCACAGGGGGCCACTGAAGCTTTCTTT. This chain uses TRBV18 with TRBJ1-1; TRBD1 agrees at 7 bases. The CDR3 spans 13 residues. After removal of 1 base from V and 4 bases from J, the junction contained 0 bases not matched to a gene. Germline values: CDR1 KGHSH, CDR2 LQKENI.

The chain combines TRBV15 with TRBJ2-5; 8 bases map to TRBD1. Germline V gene data show CDR1 as LNHNV and CDR2 as YYDKDF (reference sequence). The CDR3 has 14 residues. Unmatched junction bases numbered 3, after V lost 3 bases and J lost 3 bases. The CDR3 sequence: CATSRDRAKETQYF. The CDR3, as DNA: TGTGCCACCAGCAGGGACAGGGCGAAAGAGACCCAGTACTTC.

This clone was seen once. The chain combines TRBV29-1 with TRBJ2-7, with D possibly matching TRBD1 (5 bases). Trimming took off 6 bases at V and 2 bases at J, with 20 bases between the two ends. Germline values: CDR1 SQVTM, CDR2 ANQGSEA. The CDR3 runs 15 residues. CDR3 loop: CSVLSSDTAPYEQYF. In nucleotides, the CDR3 is TGCAGCGTACTTTCCTCGGACACGGCCCCCTACGAGCAGTACTTC.

The rearrangement uses TRBV27 and TRBJ2-3, with D perhaps TRBD2 (6 bases). Germline V lookup: CDR1 MNHEY, CDR2 SMNVEV (reference sequence). The CDR3 spans 12 residues. V lost 3 bases and J lost 10, with 11 bases in between. The CDR3 loop is CASSFPPGAQYF. The CDR3 DNA sequence: TGTGCCAGCAGTTTCCCCCCGGGAGCGCAGTATTTT.

This sequence joins TRBV6-5 and TRBJ2-1; 8 bases align to TRBD2. The germline V gene encodes CDR1 MNHEY and CDR2 SVGAGI. The J segment lost 6 bases and the V segment lost 6 bases, leaving 10 bases of the junction unmatched. This CDR3 contains 15 residues. CDR3 residues: CASSAQAGVGNEQFF. The CDR3 region has the DNA TGTGCCAGCAGCGCCCAAGCGGGGGTGGGCAATGAGCAGTTCTTC.

As DNA, the CDR3 is TGTGCCAGTGGAATTCAGGGGAGCCAGCCCCAGCATTTT. Encoded protein: CASGIQGSQPQHF. The rearrangement joins TRBV19 to TRBJ1-5; D might be TRBD1 (6 bases). V gave up 8 bases and J gave up 7 bases, with 15 bases separating them. The germline CDR1 and CDR2 sequences are LNHDA and SQIVND (reference sequence). The length of the CDR3 is 13 residues.

The chain couples TRBV5-6 to TRBJ2-1; a weak D match, TRBD2 (5 bases). The V end was cut by 4 bases, the J end by 5 bases, with 13 bases between. CDR1 and CDR2 from the germline V gene are SGHDT and YYEEEE. The CDR3 is 14 residues long. The CDR3 nucleotides read TGTGCCAGCAGCCGGGGAAGACGGGACAATGAGCAGTTCTTC. It translates to CASSRGRRDNEQFF.

The chain has TRBV11-2 and TRBJ2-7; unclear D gene. CDR3 length equals 14 residues. Trimming removed 4 bases from V and 5 bases from J, with 15 bases in between. Looked up from germline, CDR1 is SGHAT and CDR2 is FQNNGV. The CDR3 reads CASSSSGSRNEQYF. The CDR3 region has the DNA TGTGCCAGCAGCTCCTCAGGATCCCGGAACGAGCAGTACTTC.

The V and J genes are TRBV2 and TRBJ1-2; 11 bases match TRBD1. Germline loops: CDR1 SNHLY, CDR2 FYNNEI. The CDR3 extends over 16 amino acids. The trim removed 3 bases at V and 6 bases at J, leaving 9 bases unmatched. As DNA, the CDR3 is TGTGCCAGCAGTGATCGTCCAGGGACAGGGGGTGATGGCTACACCTTC. It specifies CASSDRPGTGGDGYTF.

The CDR3 nucleotides read TGTGCCAGCAGCGTGGGTGTGGGCGATACGCAGTATTTT. This translates into CASSVGVGDTQYF. The V call is TRBV7-3, the J call TRBJ2-3; D not certain. CDR3 length: 13 amino acids. Trimming shortened V by 5 bases and J by 6 bases, and 12 bases separated the two germline ends. From germline, CDR1 is SGHTA and CDR2 FQGTGA.

The CDR3 protein is CASSLQGGEAFF. In DNA, the CDR3 is TGTGCCAGCAGCCTACAGGGCGGAGAAGCTTTCTTT. V gene TRBV7-9 combines with J gene TRBJ1-1; perhaps TRBD1 as D (6 bases). This CDR3 has 12 amino acids. The germline gives CDR1 SEHNR, CDR2 FQNEAQ (reference sequence). The V end was cut by 5 bases, the J end by 8 bases, with 12 bases between.

On this clone itself: The sample contains more than one DNA sequence encoding this CDR3. The rearrangement links TRBV6-6 to TRBJ1-5; tentative D call: TRBD1 (6 bases). Germline CDR1 reads MNHNY; CDR2 reads SVGAGI (reference sequence). The ends were cut back, 6 bases at V and 3 bases at J, with 12 bases in the middle. This CDR3 has 14 residues. CDR3 region: CASSATGFNQPQHF. The DNA of the CDR3 is TGTGCCAGCAGCGCAACAGGGTTCAATCAGCCCCAGCATTTT.

The chain couples TRBV5-6 to TRBJ1-4; TRBD1 matches 8 bases. Germline trimming cut 4 bases from V and 3 bases from J; bases unmatched to any gene: 5. The CDR3 loop spans 15 amino acids. CDR1 SGHDT and CDR2 YYEEEE come from the germline V gene. CDR3 nucleotide sequence: TGTGCCAGCAGCGCAGGGGGCGCCCCTAATGAAAAACTGTTTTTT. Amino acid sequence: CASSAGGAPNEKLFF.

The chain has TRBV29-1 and TRBJ2-7; D is unresolved. With 4 bases removed from V and 4 bases from J, the gap between germline ends came to 11 bases. Germline CDR1 SQVTM, CDR2 ANQGSEA. This CDR3 has 12 amino acids. The CDR3 loop is CSVGFGDYEQYF. DNA of the CDR3: TGCAGCGTTGGATTTGGAGATTACGAGCAGTACTTC.

This clone was detected a few times. V and J are TRBV6-6 and TRBJ2-3; D might be TRBD2 (5 bases). This CDR3 region has 16 residues. The V and J ends lost 3 bases and 1 base respectively, with 14 bases between them. From germline, CDR1 is MNHNY and CDR2 SVGAGI (reference sequence). The CDR3 bases are TGTGCCAGCAGTTATCCGACGGGGTCGGGCACAGATACGCAGTATTTT. It encodes CASSYPTGSGTDTQYF.

The J gene is TRBJ2-1, the V gene TRBV30; 11 nucleotides match TRBD1. Germline V gives CDR1 GTSNPN, CDR2 SVGIG (reference sequence). The CDR3 consists of 14 residues. The V gene end was trimmed by 1 base and the J gene end by 6 bases; junction bases not matched to a gene: 2. In DNA, the CDR3 is TGTGCCTGGAGTGCGGACAGGGGGCTCAATGAGCAGTTCTTC. This translates into CAWSADRGLNEQFF.

The genes are TRBV5-1 and TRBJ1-3; D gene ambiguous. Germline CDR1 reads SGHRS; CDR2 reads YFSETQ. The V end was cut by 0 bases, the J end by 4 bases, with 5 bases between. CDR3 length equals 13 residues. The CDR3: CASSLDSGNTIYF. CDR3 coding DNA: TGCGCCAGCAGCTTGGATAGCGGAAACACCATATATTTT.

Remarks on this clone: The junction departs from the called germline gene at one end, perhaps through a read error. This rearrangement joins TRBV7-2 to TRBJ1-2, with D hard to call. This CDR3 is built from 14 residues. CDR1 is SGHTA, CDR2 FQGNSA, per germline. Here the CDR3 reads CASSLAAFGYGYTF. CDR3 in DNA: TGTGCCAGCAGTTTAGCAGCGTTCGGGTATGGCTACACCTTC.

This clone has just one count. The gene calls are TRBV9 and TRBJ1-5; D not certain. CDR3 length: 13 residues. Trimming took 5 bases from V and 5 from J, leaving 11 bases between them. CDR1 and CDR2 (germline): SGDLS, YYNGEE. In DNA form, the CDR3 reads TGTGCCAGCAGTGCTCTCCCAGATCAGCCCCAGCATTTT. This encodes CASSALPDQPQHF.

This clone occurred a few times. CDR3 in DNA: TGTGCCAGCTCACGGAGCCGAGACACCATATATTTT. This sequence encodes CASSRSRDTIYF. The chain couples TRBV18 to TRBJ1-3; D remains ambiguous. Germline lookup yields CDR1 KGHSH and CDR2 LQKENI. With 4 bases removed from V and 8 bases from J, the gap between germline ends came to 9 bases. This CDR3 is 12 amino acids long. Using reference TRBV18 and TRBJ1-3 for the parts outside the CDR3, the full variable domain is NAGVMQNPRHLVRRRGQEARLRCSPMKGHSHVYWYRQLPEEGLKFMVYLQKENIIDESGMPKERFSAEFPKEGPSILRIQQVVRGDSAAYFCASSRSRDTIYFGEGSWLTVV.

The chain is built from TRBV28 and TRBJ1-1, with D tentatively TRBD1 (5 bases). V was cut by 3 bases and J by 5 bases, with 10 bases left in between. Looked up from germline, CDR1 is MDHEN and CDR2 is SYDVKM. This CDR3 has 13 residues. This CDR3 reads CASSLPGETEAFF. In nucleotides, the CDR3 is TGTGCCAGCAGTTTGCCGGGGGAGACTGAAGCTTTCTTT.